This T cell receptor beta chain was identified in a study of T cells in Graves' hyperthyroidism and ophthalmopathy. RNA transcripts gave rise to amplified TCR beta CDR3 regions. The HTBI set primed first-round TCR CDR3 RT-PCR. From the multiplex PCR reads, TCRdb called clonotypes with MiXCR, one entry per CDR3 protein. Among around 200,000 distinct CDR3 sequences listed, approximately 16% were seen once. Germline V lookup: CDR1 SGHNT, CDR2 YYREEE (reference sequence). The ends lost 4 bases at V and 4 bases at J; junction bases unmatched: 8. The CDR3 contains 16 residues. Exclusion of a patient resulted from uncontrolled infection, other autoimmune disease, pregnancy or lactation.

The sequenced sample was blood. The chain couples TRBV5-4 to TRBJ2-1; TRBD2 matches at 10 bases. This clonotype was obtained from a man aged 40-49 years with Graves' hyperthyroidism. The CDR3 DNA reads TGTGCCAGCAGCCTATCTAGCGGGGGATGGTACAATGAGCAGTTCTTC. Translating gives CASSLSSGGWYNEQFF.